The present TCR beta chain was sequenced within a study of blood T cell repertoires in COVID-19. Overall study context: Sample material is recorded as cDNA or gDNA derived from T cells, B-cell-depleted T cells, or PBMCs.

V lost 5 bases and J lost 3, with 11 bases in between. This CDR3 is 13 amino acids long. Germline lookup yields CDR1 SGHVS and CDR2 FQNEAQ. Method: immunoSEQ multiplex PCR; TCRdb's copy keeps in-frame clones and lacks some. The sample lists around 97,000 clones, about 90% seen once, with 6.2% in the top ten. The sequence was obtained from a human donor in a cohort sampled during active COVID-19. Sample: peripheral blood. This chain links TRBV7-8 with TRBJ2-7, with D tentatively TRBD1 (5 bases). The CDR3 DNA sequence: TGTGCCAGCAGCAGGGGCCCGGACTACGAGCAGTACTTC. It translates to CASSRGPDYEQYF.